The clone carrying this T cell receptor beta chain was counted many times. Time point indicated: newly diagnosed GD, antithyroid drugs for less than 3 months. PBMC RNA served as the TCR library source. Graves' disease diagnoses used American Thyroid Association guidelines. This sample was taken from a study of regulatory T cells in long-lasting Graves disease. Arm-PCR of CDR3 regions with iRepertoire HTBI primers generated TCR beta libraries. TCRdb ran MiXCR on the multiplex PCR reads and lists one entry per CDR3 protein. The profile shows under 300,000 distinct CDR3 sequences, about a sixth of them singletons. V lost 0 bases and J 1 base, leaving 7 bases between the germline ends. Germline loops: CDR1 MGHRA, CDR2 YSYEKL. This CDR3 has 14 amino acids.

The chain combines TRBV4-1 with TRBJ2-7; perhaps TRBD1 as D (5 bases). The sequencing here drew on peripheral blood mononuclear cells (PBMCs), taken at new diagnosis, from a patient treated with antithyroid drugs. This receptor was taken from a female donor with Graves disease. The CDR3 bases are TGCGCCAGCAGCCAAGAGACAGTTTCCTACGAGCAGTACTTC. As protein: CASSQETVSYEQYF.